This T cell receptor beta chain is from a study of vaccination and CD4 T cells after COVID-19 (dated by TCRdb to the early 2020s). General notes on the study: In the convalescent cohort there were six males and four females, among whom were two Hispanic individuals, seven Caucasians, two Asians and one multiracial person. Two doses of either the Pfizer-BioNTech BNT162b2 vaccine (n=8) or the Moderna mRNA-1273 vaccine (n=2) were administered to participants. Post-COVID blood samples were collected from convalescent patients a median of approximately 100 days after diagnosis, with a range of roughly 30 to 170 days. Post-vaccine blood samples were collected a median of about 72 days after the second vaccine dose, ranging from roughly 12 to 241 days. For stimulating the cultures, overlapping spike peptide pools were used, derived from SARS-CoV-2 as well as from the common cold coronaviruses HCoV-NL63, HCoV-OC43 and HCoV-229E. Control cultures received a CEFX viral epitope pool as the positive control, an HIV-1 Nef peptide pool as the negative control, or no peptide. In fewer than 12 COVID-19 convalescent patients and a handful of infection-naive healthy vaccine recipients, researchers compared the spike-specific CD4+ TCR repertoire from before mRNA vaccination with the repertoire from after. General findings and caveats noted by the study authors: Relatively few convalescent patients were included in the study, and early timepoints after natural infection were not analyzed. In convalescent patients, nearly all vaccine-specific clones (304 of 307) were found to be mono-reactive for SARS-CoV-2 spike rather than cross-reactive with common cold coronaviruses. The median count of SARS-CoV-2-reactive clonotypes went up from around 20 after infection to around 38 after vaccination, although the change was not significant. In convalescent patients, a median approximately 86% of post-vaccine SARS-CoV-2-reactive clones were detected only after vaccination, suggesting vaccine-specific priming.

Library method: PCR. DNA from cultured CD4+ T cells underwent TCR sequencing with the Oncomine TCR Beta short-read assay at the Johns Hopkins FTIC core. The QIAamp micro DNA kit was used to extract genomic DNA from the cultured CD4+ T cells. Oncomine TCR Beta libraries from cultured CD4+ T cells were pooled with unique dual indexes and sequenced on an Illumina iSeq 100. In the authors' own workflow: Non-productive sequences were removed, and CDR3s that did not start with C, did not end with F or W, or were shorter than 7 amino acids were discarded. Antigen-specific clonotypes were identified with the MANAFEST web application by comparing peptide-stimulated wells with reference and other culture wells. An FDR below 0.05, an odds ratio above 5, and a productive frequency above 0.1% in at least two of three replicate wells were required for clones to be considered positive. Cross-reactive clonotypes were defined as significantly expanded in both SARS-CoV-2 spike wells and at least one common cold coronavirus spike condition. Using R version 3.6.1, CDR3 homology was evaluated through Levenshtein distances (stringdist) along with unrooted phylogenetic trees (ape). TCRdb took the public reads, trimmed them with fastp at Q25, ran MiXCR for clone calling and kept in-frame beta chains. Entries are consolidated by CDR3 protein sequence, retaining the most common genes and DNA. The V and J calls reflect TCRdb's pipeline rather than the authors' work. Recorded for this sample are 20,000 to 25,000 distinct CDR3 sequences; under 55% of them occurred a single time. Over 15% of the sample is taken by the ten largest.

From cysteine to phenylalanine, the CDR3 is 14 amino acids long. Only the CDR3 region is kept as DNA, spanning 42 bases read in frame from base 1. V lost 7 bases and J lost 13 bases; the stretch between them is 20 bases long. The sample's treatment or condition label, decoded: roughly ten-day PBMC culture with coronavirus spike peptide pools or control peptides (ViraFEST assay). To expand antigen-specific T cells with peptide pools and then pick out the expanded clonotypes through TCR sequencing, the study relied on the ViraFEST assay. Negative nucleocapsid antibody tests taken both before and after vaccination confirmed that the healthy vaccine recipients had no prior SARS-CoV-2 infection. Two million PBMCs per well were cultured in IMDM with 5% human AB serum and 8 to 10 IU/ml IL-2, plus 10 ug/ml peptide pools. On days 3 and 7, half of the culture medium was replaced with fresh IL-2-containing medium. After more than 8 days of culture, CD4+ T cells were isolated by negative selection using the EasySep CD4+ T cell isolation kit. PBMCs were separated from whole blood using Ficoll-Paque Plus gradient centrifugation and then either used fresh or cryopreserved at -140C. Culture conditions were generally each tested in triplicate wells.

Regarding this clonotype: The antigen it recognizes is unknown. There are no base qualities to consult, and no much larger clone falls within one base.

The origin of this receptor is a human donor who received a COVID-19 vaccine. The V gene is TRBV12-3 or TRBV12-4 and the J gene is TRBJ1-6; no D gene is confidently identified. The sample in question was CD4+ T cells from blood, cultured in vitro, obtained before SARS-CoV-2 vaccination. The nucleotide sequence reads TGTGCCAGCACTGAGGGAGGGTCGTTCCGGCCCCTCCACTTT. Its product reads: CASTEGGSFRPLHF.